This TCR beta chain came from a study of T-cell reconstitution after alpha-beta-depleted transplantation in children. Unique molecular identifiers were incorporated when the TCRbeta library was constructed. TCRdb passed the PCR reads through MiXCR, listing each CDR3 protein once. The table records under 750,000 distinct CDR3 sequences, roughly 23% of them present only once. This TCR was sampled from a boy less than two years old who had a stem cell transplant for acute myeloid leukemia, so the T cells may come from the graft donor. Sample: PBMCs, mostly from graft donor cells, taken 360 days after TCRalphabeta/CD19-depleted stem cell transplant.

The CDR3 protein is CSASTGEIDTDTQYF. In DNA, the CDR3 is TGCAGTGCTAGTACAGGGGAGATTGACACAGATACGCAGTATTTT. This chain uses TRBV20-1 with TRBJ2-3; the match to TRBD1 covers 7 bases. The CDR3 loop spans 15 amino acids. Unmatched junction bases numbered 8, after V lost 3 bases and J lost 2 bases. Germline assignment: CDR1 DFQATT and CDR2 SNEGSKA (reference sequence).